This paragraph reports one T cell receptor beta chain. The data are from a study of blood T cell repertoires in COVID-19. Libraries were prepared by immunoSEQ multiplex PCR; TCRdb keeps only in-frame clonotypes and omits some of them. This table has about 91,000 clones, more than 70% appearing once. The CDR3 consists of 16 residues. Losses at the gene ends were 5 bases for V and 3 bases for J; bases not matched to a gene: 8. Germline V gene data show CDR1 as MNHEY and CDR2 as SMNVEV (reference sequence). Material: peripheral blood. V is TRBV27 and J is TRBJ2-3; 10 nucleotides line up with TRBD2. This TCR was recovered from a woman aged 80 or over with active COVID-19. The CDR3 nucleotides are TGTGCCAGCAGTGCGGGACTAGCGCTTATAACAGATACGCAGTATTTT. Translated: CASSAGLALITDTQYF.